This TCR beta chain was captured in a study of shared clonotypes between healthy human individuals. Notes on the study in general: Generation probabilities were higher for clonotypes shared across all four sorted-subset donors than for unshared ones.

Method: immunoSEQ multiplex PCR; TCRdb's copy keeps in-frame clones and lacks some. In the table there are 980,000 or so clones, 70% to 85% of which are singletons. Comment on this clone: Its antigen is undetermined.

CD4+ cells underwent separation, giving CD45RA+ naive and CD45RA-negative memory subsets. This clonotype was sampled from a young man in good health. Sequenced sample: memory CD4+ T cells sorted from blood. Documented subset: CD45RA-negative fraction.

The CDR3 loop is CAWSPFKVEQYF. The CDR3 region has the DNA TGTGCCTGGAGTCCTTTCAAGGTCGAGCAGTACTTC. V and J are TRBV30 and TRBJ2-7; D gene ambiguous. This CDR3 comprises 12 residues. The V and J ends lost 2 bases and 6 bases respectively, with 11 bases between them. Germline lookup yields CDR1 GTSNPN and CDR2 SVGIG (reference sequence).